This T cell receptor beta chain was found in a study of blood T cells in healthy people across ages (dated by TCRdb to between 2015 and 2016). Describing the broader study: In model experiments, template switching captured roughly one uniquely barcoded TCR beta cDNA molecule for every two T cells. Using the same blood draw, the study looked at two additional independent replicas of 1 million unique cDNA reads for two donors, one aged 18 to 30 and the other aged 80 or older. To avoid experimental bias, donors of different ages were distributed randomly across sequencing lanes. Four age groups were formed from the donors: young (average approximately 15 years), middle-aged (less than 40), aged (under 70) and long-lived (around 82). The study measured age-related changes in TCR beta repertoire diversity using deep sequencing normalized with unique cDNA molecular identifiers. On the study overall, not on this receptor specifically: Compared with the aged group, the long-lived group had more naive CD4+ T cells, fewer expanded clones and increased TCR diversity, suggesting age selection. Observed TCR beta diversity per million T cells fell roughly linearly with age, and a significant reduction was already apparent by age around 39. Donor CMV infection status was unknown, potentially confounding age-related changes in expanded clonotypes. A strong correlation was found between observed TCR beta diversity and the percentage of naive T cells measured by flow cytometry. Because profiling used bulk unsorted PBMCs, naive and antigen-experienced compartments could not be compared conclusively. Estimates of total diversity from one million sequenced T cells were regarded as lower bounds and underestimates.

A remark on this clonotype: Its antigen target is currently unknown. No base quality values were provided; no much bigger clone lies one nucleotide off.

Library method: 5' RACE. TCRdb records Illumina HiSeq 2500 as the sequencer. The second PCR ran for roughly 6 to 11 cycles and used a J-beta primer mix along with a sample-barcoded 5' primer. Each TCR beta cDNA molecule received a unique molecular identifier from a template-switch 5' adaptor carrying 12 random nucleotides. Each sample yielded at least 3 million CDR3-containing paired-end reads. First-strand cDNA was synthesized from all RNA with the Mint cDNA synthesis kit, primed by a TRBC-specific oligonucleotide. Following uracil-DNA glycosylase treatment, a first 18-cycle PCR with universal primers M1SS and BC2_uni_R was performed on all cDNA. Per the authors' processing: Normalization of each sample was performed by random selection of 1 million high-quality reads, each carrying a distinct molecular identifier. Reads sharing molecular identifiers were discarded rather than binned into consensus sequences. MiTCR, set to a Q25 quality threshold and the strictest error-elimination algorithm, was used for CDR3 identification, clonotype clustering and error correction. A nonparametric unseen species model with Euler transformation was used to estimate lower-bound total TCR beta diversity. Through fastp at Q25 and MiXCR, TCRdb rebuilt clones from the public reads, retaining in-frame beta chains. Every CDR3 protein is listed once, alongside the most common genes and DNA of its rows. The V and J calls were not made by the authors but by TCRdb's processing. The sample table records approximately 730,000 distinct CDR3 sequences; around half of these occur just once. Approximately 40% of the sample is in the top ten clones.

The CDR3 measures 15 amino acids from cysteine to phenylalanine. The entry retains the CDR3 DNA only, 45 bases that are in frame from base 1. In the germline V gene, CDR1 corresponds to SQVTM and CDR2 to ANQGSEA. Between the V and J ends, shortened by 2 bases and 3 bases respectively, the junction contains 13 bases. The donors were roughly 40 Caucasian individuals from Russia, aged 6 to 90 years, who were systemically healthy. Each donor gave approximately 10 milliliters of peripheral blood, collected into EDTA-treated Vacutainer tubes. Ficoll-Paque density-gradient centrifugation was used to isolate PBMCs, with at least 6.5 million per sample. Trizol reagent was used to extract total RNA from the PBMCs, yielding at least 5 micrograms per sample. The percentages of naive CD45RAhigh/CD27high T cells were determined by flow cytometry on a PBMC aliquot from every donor.

This clonotype was sampled from a man older than 75 in good health. The sample consisted of blood. The chain joins TRBV29-1 to TRBJ2-2, and TRBD2 may be the D gene, going by 5 matching bases. The DNA sequence is as follows: TGCAGCGTTGAAATCAAGAGGGTGGACACCGGGGAGCTGTTTTTT. It translates as CSVEIKRVDTGELFF.